One and the same sample provided the 19 T cell receptor beta chains below, sequenced in a study of molecular identifiers for immune sequencing clone quantification. Using its own MiXCR run on the PCR reads, TCRdb lists one record per CDR3 protein. The sample consists of some 590,000 distinct CDR3 sequences, about 25% of them appearing once. The sample consisted of naive CD8+ T cells from blood, with Jurkat cell RNA spiked in. As to subset: FACS-sorted CD8+CD4-CCR7+CD45RA+ naive T cells. The receptor set was obtained from a human donor in good health. Some libraries in this study had Jurkat cell RNA spiked in.

This clonotype occurred many times. V is TRBV3-1 and J is TRBJ1-1, with D possibly TRBD1 on 5 matching bases. Germline CDR1 and CDR2: LGHDT and YNNKEL (reference sequence). CDR3 length: 15 residues. V shed 6 bases and J shed 4 bases, with 18 bases lying between them. CDR3 residues: CASSSGHLGVTEAFF. In DNA, the CDR3 is TGTGCCAGCAGTAGTGGACATCTGGGGGTCACTGAAGCTTTCTTT.

This clonotype was seen a handful of times. The chain employs TRBV6-5 and TRBJ1-3; TRBD1 is a possible D gene (6 bases). This CDR3 spans 15 amino acids. V was pared by 4 bases and J by 0 bases, with 10 bases between. Germline-derived CDR1 and CDR2 are MNHEY and SVGAGI. CDR3 sequence reads: CASSLQGSSGNTIYF. The CDR3 DNA reads TGTGCCAGCAGTTTACAGGGTAGCTCTGGAAACACCATATATTTT.

This clonotype was seen more than once but under ten times. An end of the junction does not agree with germline; a read error may underlie this. The chain employs TRBV10-3 and TRBJ2-5; D not certain. In germline, CDR1 is ENHRY, CDR2 SYGVKD. There are 13 residues in the CDR3. This CDR3 reads CAISESTQEAQYF. As DNA, the CDR3 is TGTGCCATCAGTGAATCCACGCAAGAGGCCCAGTACTTC.

This clonotype came up many times. The CDR3 DNA is TGTGCCAGCAGTGTAACAGGGGGCGTTGGGGCCAACGTCCTGACTTTC. Translation gives CASSVTGGVGANVLTF. The J gene is TRBJ2-6, the V gene TRBV27, with TRBD1 matching 9 bases. The germline gives CDR1 MNHEY, CDR2 SMNVEV (reference sequence). After removal of 5 bases from V and 3 bases from J, the junction contained 5 bases not matched to a gene. The CDR3 runs to 16 residues.

This clonotype was counted once. The J gene is TRBJ2-2, the V gene TRBV28; possible D gene TRBD2, 5 bases. The germline V gene encodes CDR1 MDHEN and CDR2 SYDVKM. This CDR3 has 19 amino acids. V shed 10 bases and J shed 5 bases, with 32 bases lying between them. The CDR3 spells CATHIRKTSRDSLTGELFF. In nucleotides, the CDR3 is TGTGCCACCCACATTCGGAAGACCTCTCGGGATTCATTAACCGGGGAGCTGTTTTTT.

The rearrangement uses TRBV5-1 and TRBJ2-5; D not certain. The germline CDR1 and CDR2 sequences are SGHRS and YFSETQ. The CDR3 loop spans 12 amino acids. Trimming took 3 bases from V and 4 from J, leaving 7 bases between them. CDR3 coding DNA: TGCGCCAGCAGCTGGGTCCGAGAGACCCAGTACTTC. It translates to CASSWVRETQYF. The full variable domain, its missing parts supplied by reference TRBV5-1 and TRBJ2-5, is KAGVTQTPRYLIKTRGQQVTLSCSPISGHRSVSWYQQTPGQGLQFLFEYFSETQRNKGNFPGRFSGRQFSNSRSEMNVSTLELGDSALYLCASSWVRETQYFGPGTRLLVL.

The CDR3 DNA is TGTGCCAGCAGCGTAGTGGAGGGAGACAGGGGAGGCAGTCAGCCCCAGCATTTT. Amino acids: CASSVVEGDRGGSQPQHF. The rearrangement joins TRBV9 to TRBJ1-5, with TRBD1 identical over 8 bases. J was trimmed by 6 bases and V by 0 bases; bases with no gene match: 14. Germline V lookup: CDR1 SGDLS, CDR2 YYNGEE. The CDR3 is made up of 18 amino acids.

This clonotype was counted only a few times. The chain employs TRBV6-6 and TRBJ1-2, with D possibly being TRBD1 (5 bases). CDR3 length: 13 residues. Per germline, CDR1 MNHNY and CDR2 SVGAGI (reference sequence). Trimming removed 6 bases from V and 0 bases from J, with 8 bases in between. The CDR3 sequence: CASREGSNYGYTF. In DNA form, the CDR3 reads TGTGCCAGCAGGGAGGGGTCTAACTATGGCTACACCTTC.

This clonotype was observed many times. This rearrangement joins TRBV12-3 or TRBV12-4 to TRBJ2-7, with 7 bases fitting TRBD1. The V segment lost 2 bases and the J segment 6 bases; nucleotides outside the gene matches: 7. This CDR3 has 14 amino acids. The CDR3 sequence is CASSLRGPAREQYF. CDR3 DNA sequence: TGTGCCAGCAGTTTAAGGGGGCCAGCTCGCGAGCAGTACTTC.

This clonotype was seen many times. The chain joins TRBV7-8 to TRBJ2-1; 7 nucleotides align to TRBD2. The CDR3 runs 15 residues. V gave up 5 bases and J gave up 6 bases; unmatched junction bases: 10. Germline CDR1 SGHVS, CDR2 FQNEAQ. In DNA form, the CDR3 reads TGTGCCAGCAGCATGCGACTAGCTCTCGGCAATGAGCAGTTCTTC. Translated, it gives CASSMRLALGNEQFF.

The chain couples TRBV4-2 to TRBJ1-2; weak D call: TRBD1 (6 bases). Deletions cut 0 bases from V and 4 bases from J, with 18 bases between. This CDR3 has 17 residues. Per germline, CDR1 LGHNA and CDR2 YNFKEQ. The CDR3 loop reads CASSQDIGGQGSYGYTF. The DNA of the CDR3 is TGTGCCAGCAGCCAAGATATTGGGGGGCAGGGATCCTATGGCTACACCTTC.

This clonotype came up once. The junction shows a germline mismatch at one end, possibly a read error. This sequence joins TRBV9 and TRBJ2-7, with D possibly TRBD1 on 5 matching bases. Germline V gene lookup returns CDR1 SGDLS and CDR2 YYNGEE. CDR3 length: 15 amino acids. The CDR3 region is CARSPRARDIYAQYF. CDR3 nucleotides: TGTGCCCGCAGCCCCCGGGCCAGGGATATTTACGCGCAGTACTTC.

A remark on this clonotype: Compared with germline, one end of the junction differs, possibly owing to a read error. The gene calls are TRBV4-3 and TRBJ2-3; D uncertain. This CDR3 spans 15 amino acids. Per the germline V gene, CDR1 is LGHNA and CDR2 is YSLEER. The CDR3 loop reads CARRPHYRVQDTPYF. DNA for the CDR3: TGCGCCCGCCGCCCGCACTACCGGGTACAAGATACGCCGTATTTT.

The V and J genes are TRBV27 and TRBJ2-2, with 16 positions matching TRBD2. The junction had 2 bases not matched to a gene; V was cut back by 6 bases and J by 4 bases. Germline CDR1 MNHEY, CDR2 SMNVEV (reference sequence). There are 16 residues in the CDR3. The CDR3 DNA is TGTGCCAGCAGGGGACTAGCGGGAGGGGGCACCGGGGAGCTGTTTTTT. It is translated as CASRGLAGGGTGELFF.

This clonotype has a count of ten or more. The genes are TRBV6-5 and TRBJ1-1; 8 nucleotides align to TRBD1. Trimming removed 6 bases from V and 0 bases from J; junction bases left unmatched: 6. This CDR3 comprises 15 residues. Germline V gene lookup returns CDR1 MNHEY and CDR2 SVGAGI. CDR3 residues: CASRTDREVNTEAFF. The CDR3 region has the DNA TGTGCCAGCAGAACGGACAGGGAGGTGAACACTGAAGCTTTCTTT.

The chain joins TRBV20-1 to TRBJ2-1; 12 bases match TRBD2. The J segment lost 8 bases and the V segment lost 4 bases, leaving 6 bases of the junction unmatched. The CDR3 runs 14 residues. CDR1 and CDR2 from the germline V gene are DFQATT and SNEGSKA (reference sequence). The chain's CDR3 is CSATTSGSFYEQFF. The CDR3 nucleotides read TGCAGTGCTACGACTAGCGGGAGTTTCTATGAGCAGTTCTTC.

The chain recombines TRBV30 with TRBJ2-3, with D perhaps matching TRBD1 (6 bases). V gave up 5 bases and J gave up 0 bases, with 18 bases separating them. Germline V gene lookup returns CDR1 GTSNPN and CDR2 SVGIG (reference sequence). The CDR3 consists of 16 residues. CDR3 in amino acids: CAWGSGTLISTDTQYF. CDR3 bases: TGTGCCTGGGGGTCCGGGACACTCATTAGCACAGATACGCAGTATTTT. The full variable domain, completed using reference TRBV30 and TRBJ2-3, is SQTIHQWPATLVQPVGSPLSLECTVEGTSNPNLYWYRQAAGRGLQLLFYSVGIGQISSEVPQNLSASRPQDRQFILSSKKLLLSDSGFYLCAWGSGTLISTDTQYFGPGTRLTVL.

The chain has TRBV5-1 and TRBJ1-1, with 7 bases identical to TRBD1. The CDR3 is made up of 13 amino acids. V dropped 0 bases and J dropped 7; count of bases not matched to a gene: 3. CDR1 SGHRS and CDR2 YFSETQ come from the germline V gene. The CDR3 nucleotides read TGCGCCAGCAGCTTGGATGGGACAGTTGAAGCTTTCTTT. It is translated as CASSLDGTVEAFF. The variable domain in full, with the rest retrieved from reference TRBV5-1 and TRBJ1-1, is KAGVTQTPRYLIKTRGQQVTLSCSPISGHRSVSWYQQTPGQGLQFLFEYFSETQRNKGNFPGRFSGRQFSNSRSEMNVSTLELGDSALYLCASSLDGTVEAFFGQGTRLTVV.

A single count supports this clonotype. A clone one base away is much larger, so this may be a read error. The genes are TRBV7-6 and TRBJ2-7, with D possibly called TRBD1 or TRBD2 (5 bases each). This CDR3 contains 14 residues. CDR1 is SGHVS, CDR2 FNYEAQ, per germline. The CDR3 spells CASSSYRDPGEQNF. The CDR3 DNA sequence: TGTGCCAGCAGCTCCTACCGGGACCCTGGCGAGCAGAACTTC.